The T cell receptor beta chain described here comes from a study of shared clonotypes between healthy human individuals. Study-level findings and limits: Having only a few donors restricted how much genetic and exposure-history diversity was captured.

The assay was immunoSEQ multiplex PCR, and TCRdb's table has in-frame clones only and misses some. The table shows 2 million to 2.5 million clones, with roughly 93% occurring only once. In regard to this clone: The antigen remains unidentified.

CDR1 is SGHKS, CDR2 YYEKEE, per germline (reference sequence). V lost 0 bases and J lost 7, with 8 bases in between. The CDR3 contains 12 residues. The chain employs TRBV5-5 and TRBJ2-7; D unresolved. Sequencing input: naive CD4+ T cells from PBMCs. The subset here: CD45RA+ positively selected. This TCR was recovered from a man aged 18 to 29 in good health. Some clones in this sample may be carry-over from other donors' samples. This chain's CDR3 is CASSLEGFEQYF. CDR3 sequence (DNA): TGTGCCAGCAGCTTGGAAGGGTTTGAGCAGTACTTC.